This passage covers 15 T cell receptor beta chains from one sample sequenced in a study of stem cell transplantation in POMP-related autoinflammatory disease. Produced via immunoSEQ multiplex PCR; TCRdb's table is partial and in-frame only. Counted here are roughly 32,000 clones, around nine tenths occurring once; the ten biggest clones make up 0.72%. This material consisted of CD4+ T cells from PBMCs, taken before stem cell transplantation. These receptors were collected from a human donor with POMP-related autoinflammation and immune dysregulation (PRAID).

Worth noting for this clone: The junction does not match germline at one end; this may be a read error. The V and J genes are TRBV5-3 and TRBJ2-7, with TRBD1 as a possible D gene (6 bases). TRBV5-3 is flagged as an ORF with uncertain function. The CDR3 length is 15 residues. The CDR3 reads CASSLGATGSHEQYF. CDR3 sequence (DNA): TGTGCCAGCAGCTTAGGGGCGACAGGAAGTCACGAGCAGTACTTC.

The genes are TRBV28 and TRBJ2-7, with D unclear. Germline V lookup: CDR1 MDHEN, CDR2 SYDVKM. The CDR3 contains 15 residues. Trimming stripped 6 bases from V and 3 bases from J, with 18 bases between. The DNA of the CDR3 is TGTGCCAGCAGCACCCCCGGCAGTCCCCTCTACGAGCAGTACTTC. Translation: CASSTPGSPLYEQYF.

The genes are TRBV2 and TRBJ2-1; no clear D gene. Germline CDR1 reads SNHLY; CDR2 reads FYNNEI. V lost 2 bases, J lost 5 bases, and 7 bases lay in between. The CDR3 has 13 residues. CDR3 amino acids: CASSELRNNEQFF. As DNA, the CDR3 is TGTGCCAGCAGTGAACTACGGAACAATGAGCAGTTCTTC.

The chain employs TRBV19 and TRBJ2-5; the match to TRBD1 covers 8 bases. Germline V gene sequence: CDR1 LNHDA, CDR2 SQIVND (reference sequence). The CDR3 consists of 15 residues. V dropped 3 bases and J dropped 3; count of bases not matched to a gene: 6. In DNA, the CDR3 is TGTGCCAGTAGTATCCGGACAGGGAGCGAAGAGACCCAGTACTTC. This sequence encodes CASSIRTGSEETQYF.

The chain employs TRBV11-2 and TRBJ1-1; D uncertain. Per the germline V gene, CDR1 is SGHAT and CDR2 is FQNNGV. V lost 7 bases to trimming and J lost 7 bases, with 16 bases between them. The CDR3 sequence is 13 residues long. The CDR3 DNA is TGTGCCAGCATATTAAGTGGTAAGGGTGAAGCTTTCTTT. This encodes CASILSGKGEAFF. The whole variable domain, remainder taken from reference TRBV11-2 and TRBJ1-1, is EAGVAQSPRYKIIEKRQSVAFWCNPISGHATLYWYQQILGQGPKLLIQFQNNGVVDDSQLPKDRFSAERLKGVDSTLKIQPAKLEDSAVYLCASILSGKGEAFFGQGTRLTVV.

The CDR3: CASKKGNQPQHF. CDR3 nucleotide sequence: TGTGCCAGTAAAAAGGGGAATCAGCCCCAGCATTTT. The chain combines TRBV19 with TRBJ1-5, with a weak D call TRBD1 (5 bases). This CDR3 is built from 12 residues. Germline V gives CDR1 LNHDA, CDR2 SQIVND (reference sequence). The V and J ends lost 7 bases and 4 bases respectively, with 8 bases between them.

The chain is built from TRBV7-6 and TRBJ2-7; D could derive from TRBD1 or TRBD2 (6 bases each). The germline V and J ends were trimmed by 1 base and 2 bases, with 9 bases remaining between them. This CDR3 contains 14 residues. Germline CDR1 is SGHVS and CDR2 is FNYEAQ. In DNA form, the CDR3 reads TGTGCCAGCAGCTTAGTAAGGGGGGCCTACGAGCAGTACTTC. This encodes CASSLVRGAYEQYF. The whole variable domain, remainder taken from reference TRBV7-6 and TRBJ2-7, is GAGVSQSPRYKVTKRGQDVALRCDPISGHVSLYWYRQALGQGPEFLTYFNYEAQQDKSGLPNDRFSAERPEGSISTLTIQRTEQRDSAMYRCASSLVRGAYEQYFGPGTRLTVT.

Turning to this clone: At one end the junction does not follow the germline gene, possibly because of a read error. CDR3 sequence: CARSYQRETYHEQFF. In nucleotides, the CDR3 is TGTGCCAGAAGTTATCAGCGGGAGACCTACCATGAGCAGTTCTTC. The genes are TRBV5-3 and TRBJ2-1; TRBD2 agrees at 8 bases. TRBV5-3 is noted as an ORF with a role that remains uncertain. The CDR3 extends over 15 amino acids.

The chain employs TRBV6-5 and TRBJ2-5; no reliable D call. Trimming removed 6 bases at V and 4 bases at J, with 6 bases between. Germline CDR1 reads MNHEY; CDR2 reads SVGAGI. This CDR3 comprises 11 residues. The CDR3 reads CASSPGETQYF. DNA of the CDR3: TGTGCCAGCAGCCCCGGAGAGACCCAGTACTTC.

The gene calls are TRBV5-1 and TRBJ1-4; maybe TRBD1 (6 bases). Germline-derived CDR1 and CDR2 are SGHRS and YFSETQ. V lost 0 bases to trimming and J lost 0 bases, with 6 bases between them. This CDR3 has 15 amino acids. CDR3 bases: TGCGCCAGCAGCTTGGAGGGGGCAACTAATGAAAAACTGTTTTTT. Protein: CASSLEGATNEKLFF.

The CDR3 region has the DNA TGTGCTAGTGGTTTCCGGGACAGGTTATATGGCTACACCTTC. It encodes CASGFRDRLYGYTF. J is TRBJ1-2 and V is TRBV12-5; 8 bases fit TRBD1. Germline assignment: CDR1 LGHNT and CDR2 FRNRAP. The CDR3 has 14 amino acids. The V gene end was trimmed by 3 bases and the J gene end by 5 bases; junction bases not matched to a gene: 5.

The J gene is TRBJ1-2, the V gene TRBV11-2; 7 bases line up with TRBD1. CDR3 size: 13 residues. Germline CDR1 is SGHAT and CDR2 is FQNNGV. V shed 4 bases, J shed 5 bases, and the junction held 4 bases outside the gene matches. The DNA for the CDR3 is TGTGCCAGCAGCTCGGACAGGCAATATGGCTACACCTTC. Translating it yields CASSSDRQYGYTF.

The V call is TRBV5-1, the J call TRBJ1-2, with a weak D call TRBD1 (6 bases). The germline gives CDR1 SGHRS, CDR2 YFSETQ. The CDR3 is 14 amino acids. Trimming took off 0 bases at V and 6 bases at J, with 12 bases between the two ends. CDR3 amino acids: CASSLGGQGNGYTF. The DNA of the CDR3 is TGCGCCAGCAGCTTGGGAGGGCAGGGGAATGGCTACACCTTC.

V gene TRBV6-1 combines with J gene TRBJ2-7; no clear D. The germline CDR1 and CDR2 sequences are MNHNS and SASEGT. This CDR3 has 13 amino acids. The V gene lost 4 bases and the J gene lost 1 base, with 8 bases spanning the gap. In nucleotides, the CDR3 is TGTGCCAGCAGTGCACCGGGTTCCTACGAGCAGTACTTC. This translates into CASSAPGSYEQYF.

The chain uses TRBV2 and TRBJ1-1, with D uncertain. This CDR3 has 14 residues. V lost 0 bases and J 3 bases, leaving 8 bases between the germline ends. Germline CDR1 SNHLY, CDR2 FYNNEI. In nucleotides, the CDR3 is TGTGCCAGCAGTGAAGCGGGTAGGTACACTGAAGCTTTCTTT. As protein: CASSEAGRYTEAFF.